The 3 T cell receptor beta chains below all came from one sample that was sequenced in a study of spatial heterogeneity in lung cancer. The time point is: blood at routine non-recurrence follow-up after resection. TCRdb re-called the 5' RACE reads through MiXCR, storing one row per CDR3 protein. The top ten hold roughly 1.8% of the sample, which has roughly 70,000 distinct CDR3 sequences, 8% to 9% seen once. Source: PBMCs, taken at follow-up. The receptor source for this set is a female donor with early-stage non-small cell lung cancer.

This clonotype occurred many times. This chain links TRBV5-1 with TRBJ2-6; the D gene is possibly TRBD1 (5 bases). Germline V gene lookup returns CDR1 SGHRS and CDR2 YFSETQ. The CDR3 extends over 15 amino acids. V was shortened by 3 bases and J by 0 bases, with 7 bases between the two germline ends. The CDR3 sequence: CASSSRDSGANVLTF. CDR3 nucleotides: TGCGCCAGCAGCTCCAGGGACTCTGGGGCCAACGTCCTGACTTTC. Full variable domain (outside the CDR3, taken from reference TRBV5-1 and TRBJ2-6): KAGVTQTPRYLIKTRGQQVTLSCSPISGHRSVSWYQQTPGQGLQFLFEYFSETQRNKGNFPGRFSGRQFSNSRSEMNVSTLELGDSALYLCASSSRDSGANVLTFGAGSRLTVL.

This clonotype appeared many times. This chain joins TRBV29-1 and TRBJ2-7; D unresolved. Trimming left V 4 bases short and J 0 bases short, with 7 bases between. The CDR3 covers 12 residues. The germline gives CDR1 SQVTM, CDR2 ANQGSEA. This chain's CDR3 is CSVARSSYEQYF. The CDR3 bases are TGCAGCGTTGCCCGGAGCTCCTACGAGCAGTACTTC.

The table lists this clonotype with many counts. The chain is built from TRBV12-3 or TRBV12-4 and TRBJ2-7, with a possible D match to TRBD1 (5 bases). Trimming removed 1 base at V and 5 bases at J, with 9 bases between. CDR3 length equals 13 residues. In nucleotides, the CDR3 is TGTGCCAGCAGTTTAGGACAGCTTGACGAGCAGTACTTC. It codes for CASSLGQLDEQYF.